The source of this T cell receptor (beta chain) is a study of blood T cells in healthy people across ages. Using a J-beta primer mix together with a sample-barcoded 5' primer, a second PCR was run for roughly 7 to 12 cycles. One entry per CDR3 protein results from TCRdb running MiXCR on the 5' RACE reads. This table has some 730,000 distinct CDR3 sequences, 20% to 25% appearing once. The CDR3 is made up of 14 amino acids. Germline V gene lookup returns CDR1 MNHEY and CDR2 SVGAGI. The germline V and J ends were trimmed by 2 bases and 5 bases, with 9 bases remaining between them. The clonotype originates from a man between 70 and 80 years old in good health. The sequenced sample was blood. The V call is TRBV6-5, the J call TRBJ1-4; D unresolved. The CDR3 reads CASSYLRVNEKLFF. The CDR3 DNA follows: TGTGCCAGCAGTTACCTGCGGGTCAATGAAAAACTGTTTTTT.